A selection of T cell receptor beta chains follows, all from one sample in a study of T cell changes during pregnancy in multiple sclerosis. Using immunoSEQ multiplex PCR, the repertoire was profiled, and TCRdb retains in-frame clones only, with some absent. The data hold 90,000 to 150,000 clones, with 93% observed a single time. The source was peripheral blood, collected before pregnancy. The receptors were gathered from a female donor with multiple sclerosis, enrolled in a pregnancy study. The CDR3 runs from the conserved cysteine through the conserved F or W. The order of the fields is CDR3 length, clone size, V gene, J gene, D gene, CDR3 DNA, CDR3 protein. A D gene is named only where the DNA matches it firmly. Clone size, where shown, is once, few, many, or a class for clones that have expanded.

14	few	TRBV27	TRBJ1-4	.	TGTGCCAGCAGTTTATTAGGGGGAAATGAAAAACTGTTTTTT	CASSLLGGNEKLFF
16	.	TRBV27	TRBJ2-5	TRBD1	TGTGCCAGTTCCCAAATAGGGACAGGGGGCTCGGGGACCCAGTACTTC	CASSQIGTGGSGTQYF
15	once	TRBV5-1	TRBJ1-1	TRBD1	TGCGCCAGCAGCCCGACAGGGGGCACGATCACTGAAGCTTTCTTT	CASSPTGGTITEAFF
14	.	TRBV19	TRBJ1-2	TRBD1	TGTGCCAGTAGTCCCCGGACAGGGGGATATGGCTACACCTTC	CASSPRTGGYGYTF
12	.	TRBV6-6	TRBJ2-7	.	TGTGCCTCCAGCAGGGATAACCACGAGCAGTACTTC	CASSRDNHEQYF
14	.	TRBV6-6	TRBJ2-5	.	TGTGCCAGCAGTTACGTCCGAGGAGGAGAGACCCAGTACTTC	CASSYVRGGETQYF
13	.	TRBV7-3	TRBJ2-2	.	TGTGCCAGCAGCTTAAATCCTTCCGGGGAGCTGTTTTTT	CASSLNPSGELFF
16	.	TRBV7-2	TRBJ1-5	.	TGTGCCAGCAGCCCCGCGGGGCGGGCTAGCAATCAGCCCCAGCATTTT	CASSPAGRASNQPQHF
15	.	TRBV7-9	TRBJ1-6	TRBD1	TGTGCCAGCAGCTTAGCGACAGGGGGGCCTTCACCCCTCCACTTT	CASSLATGGPSPLHF
14	.	TRBV4-1	TRBJ1-1	.	TGCGCCAGCAGCCAACTGACTCGCTCTAATCGAGCTTTCTTT	CASSQLTRSNRAFF
12	.	TRBV6-4	TRBJ1-2	.	TGTGCCAGCAGTGCTGCGGGCGGTGGCTACACCTTC	CASSAAGGGYTF
14	.	TRBV7-2	TRBJ2-5	TRBD2	TGTGCCAGCAGTTCGACTAGCGTACAAGAGACCCAGTACTTC	CASSSTSVQETQYF
15	.	TRBV14	TRBJ2-2	.	TGTGCCAGCAGCCAATCCAGGGTCAACACCGGGGAGCTGTTTTTT	CASSQSRVNTGELFF
16	.	TRBV5-6	TRBJ1-4	.	TGTGCCAGCAGCCCCTCGCCGGGGAGGACTAATGAAAAACTGTTTTTT	CASSPSPGRTNEKLFF
14	.	TRBV28	TRBJ1-1	.	TGTGCCAGCAGTACCCCTTCACGGGTGATTGAAGCTTTCTTT	CASSTPSRVIEAFF
14	.	TRBV5-4	TRBJ2-7	.	TGTGCCAGCAGCTTGGGGGGGCAAACCTACGAGCAGTACTTC	CASSLGGQTYEQYF
15	.	TRBV2	TRBJ2-1	.	TGTGCCAGCGGGGAAACTAGCATATCCTACAATGAGCAGTTCTTC	CASGETSISYNEQFF
13	.	TRBV7-9	TRBJ1-2	.	TGTGCCAGCAGCCTGGACACCAACTATGGCTACACCTTC	CASSLDTNYGYTF
13	.	TRBV27	TRBJ1-1	.	TGTGCCAGCTCACGCGTCGCGAACACTGAAGCTTTCTTT	CASSRVANTEAFF
15	.	TRBV7-3	TRBJ2-1	.	TGTGCCAGCAGCCCTGTTGGGAGCTCCTACAATGAGCAGTTCTTC	CASSPVGSSYNEQFF
12	.	TRBV10-3	TRBJ1-2	.	TGTGCCAACCAGGGTTTAGACTATGGCTACACCTTC	CANQGLDYGYTF
15	.	TRBV5-1	TRBJ2-1	TRBD2	TGCGCCAGCGGCGGGGGAGGGGCTTCGAACAATGAGCAGTTCTTC	CASGGGGASNNEQFF
17	.	TRBV2	TRBJ2-7	TRBD2	TGTGCCAGCAGTGAAGCTTTCTTAGCGGGAGAAACGCACGAGCAGTACTTC	CASSEAFLAGETHEQYF
14	.	TRBV14	TRBJ2-5	.	TGTGCCAGCAGCCGCCCGATGGGCGCGGAGACCCAGTACTTC	CASSRPMGAETQYF
16	once	TRBV28	TRBJ2-5	TRBD1	TGTGCCAGCAGTTCTTTCCAGGGGGCGCGGGGAGAGACCCAGTACTTC	CASSSFQGARGETQYF
16	once	TRBV7-3	TRBJ2-1	TRBD2	TGTGCCAGCAGCGACGGGATAGCGGGAGGGGTCAATGAGCAGTTCTTC	CASSDGIAGGVNEQFF
15	.	TRBV5-4	TRBJ2-7	TRBD2	TGTGCCAGCAGCGACACTAGCGGGAGGCTTTACGAGCAGTACTTC	CASSDTSGRLYEQYF
15	.	TRBV19	TRBJ2-1	TRBD2	TGTGCCAGTAGTATAGATCCGGGAGGGTACAATGAGCAGTTCTTC	CASSIDPGGYNEQFF
14	.	TRBV5-1	TRBJ1-2	TRBD1	TGCGCCAGCAGCCCCGGACAGGGAGGCTATGGCTACACCTTC	CASSPGQGGYGYTF
14	once	TRBV5-6	TRBJ2-7	TRBD1	TGTGCCAGCACGTCCCGGACAGGGTCGGGCGAGCAGTACTTC	CASTSRTGSGEQYF
14	few	TRBV4-2	TRBJ1-1	.	TGTGCCAGCAGCCAGGTAACAGGGATCACTGAAGCTTTCTTT	CASSQVTGITEAFF
15	.	TRBV28	TRBJ1-5	.	TGTGCCAGCAGCCTTGGGGCAGGCCTCAATCAGCCCCAGCATTTT	CASSLGAGLNQPQHF
13	.	TRBV6-5	TRBJ2-7	.	TGTGCCAGCATAGACAGGCTATACTACGAGCAGTACTTC	CASIDRLYYEQYF
14	.	TRBV19	TRBJ1-5	.	TGTGCCAGTAGTATAATCCCTGTCTATCAGCCCCAGCATTTT	CASSIIPVYQPQHF
13	.	TRBV11-2	TRBJ2-5	.	TGTGCCAGCGCCCGGGAAAGACAAGAGACCCAGTACTTC	CASARERQETQYF
16	.	TRBV19	TRBJ1-5	TRBD1	TGTGCCACCCAACGCGGGAGTGGGACAGGGGAGTATCCCCAGCATTTT	CATQRGSGTGEYPQHF
15	.	TRBV27	TRBJ2-1	TRBD2	TGTGCCAGCAGTCCCACCGGGCGGGAGTGGAGTGAGCAGTTCTTC	CASSPTGREWSEQFF
13	.	TRBV28	TRBJ2-1	TRBD2	TGTGCCAGCAGCCGCGGGAGCGGCAATGAGCAGTTCTTC	CASSRGSGNEQFF
13	.	TRBV2	TRBJ1-1	TRBD1	TGTGCCAGCAGGGCAACCGGGACAGCTGAAGCTTTCTTT	CASRATGTAEAFF
15	.	TRBV4-1	TRBJ1-2	.	TGCGCCAGCAGCCAAGCCGAACAGGTACAGGGAGGCTACACCTTC	CASSQAEQVQGGYTF
20	.	TRBV2	TRBJ2-7	TRBD2	TGTGCCAGCAGCTCCCAAACAGGGGGCTGGGAGGGGACTAGCGGCTACGAGCAGTACTTC	CASSSQTGGWEGTSGYEQYF
16	.	TRBV6-1	TRBJ2-5	.	TGTGCCAGCAGTGAAGGGGTGGACTCCTCGAGTGAGACCCAGTACTTC	CASSEGVDSSSETQYF
16	.	TRBV19	TRBJ2-1	TRBD2	TGTGCCAGTAGTACAACCAGCGGGAGTGCATACAATGAGCAGTTCTTC	CASSTTSGSAYNEQFF
14	.	TRBV7-2	TRBJ2-5	TRBD2	TGTGCCAGCAGCTTTGGGACTAGCAAAGAGACCCAGTACTTC	CASSFGTSKETQYF
13	.	TRBV5-6	TRBJ2-7	.	TGTGCCAGCAGCTTACGACGCGGTTACGAGCAGTACTTC	CASSLRRGYEQYF
16	.	TRBV7-7	TRBJ2-5	TRBD2	TGTGCCAGCAGCTCCGGCACGCGGACTAGCGGAGAGACCCAGTACTTC	CASSSGTRTSGETQYF
15	.	TRBV7-2	TRBJ2-3	TRBD2	TGTGCCAGCAGCTTAGCGGGAGGGGTCACAGATACGCAGTATTTT	CASSLAGGVTDTQYF
15	.	TRBV18	TRBJ2-6	.	TGTGCCAGCTCACCGACCCCTAAGACGGGGAACGTCCTGACTTTC	CASSPTPKTGNVLTF
15	.	TRBV6-6	TRBJ1-1	TRBD1	TGTGCCAGCAGTCCACAGGGGATGTGGGACACTGAAGCTTTCTTT	CASSPQGMWDTEAFF
17	.	TRBV5-4	TRBJ2-7	TRBD2	TGTGCCAGCAGCGGGATTGGGGGGGGGACTAGCTCCTACGAGCAGTACTTC	CASSGIGGGTSSYEQYF
16	.	TRBV7-9	TRBJ2-2	TRBD2	TGTGCCAGCAGCTTGGGGCTAGCGGAGAACACCGGGGAGCTGTTTTTT	CASSLGLAENTGELFF
12	.	TRBV6-6	TRBJ1-5	.	TGTGCCAGCACCGGGGGCAATCAGCCCCAGCATTTT	CASTGGNQPQHF